Detailed here is one T cell receptor beta chain. V lost 2 bases to trimming and J lost 5 bases; unmatched junction nucleotides: 11. Per the germline V gene, CDR1 is SGHVS and CDR2 is FNYEAQ. This CDR3 is built from 18 residues. This sample was included in a study of blood T cell repertoires in COVID-19. Study background: T cells, B-cell-depleted T cells, or PBMCs provided the cDNA or gDNA that served as material.

Under the authors' procedure: Nucleated cell number was recorded as an estimate derived from reference gene primer amplification. The method was immunoSEQ multiplex PCR; TCRdb's version includes in-frame clones alone and lacks a portion of them. V, J and clone size were drawn from that table, and D and trimming were deduced from the DNA. The table has about 130,000 clones, approximately 85% seen once; the top ten hold 3.5% to 5%. This chain connects TRBV7-6 to TRBJ2-5; 13 bases are shared with TRBD2. The sample comprised peripheral blood. The source is a human donor in a cohort sampled during active COVID-19. CDR3 bases: TGTGCCAGCAGCTTAATGACTAGCGGGAGGAGGGGACTGGAGACCCAGTACTTC. It specifies CASSLMTSGRRGLETQYF.